Below, 20 T cell receptor beta chains from the same sample are listed, as sequenced in a study of prognosis after radiotherapy for stage I lung cancer. Multiplex PCR in two rounds served to amplify TCR beta CDR3 from genomic DNA. The first PCR round targeted every TRBV and TRBJ gene with specific primers. MiXCR was run by TCRdb on the multiplex PCR reads, yielding one entry per CDR3 protein. The sample contains 26,000 or so distinct CDR3 sequences, approximately 31% of which appear only once. This material consisted of PBMCs, taken before or after stereotactic body radiation therapy (not recorded which). Receptors were obtained from a donor aged 50 or older with non-small cell lung cancer.

This clonotype was picked up many times. The gene calls are TRBV20-1 and TRBJ1-1; D is possibly TRBD1 (6 bases). The germline V gene encodes CDR1 DFQATT and CDR2 SNEGSKA (reference sequence). Deletions cut 3 bases from V and 3 bases from J, with 11 bases between. This CDR3 comprises 13 residues. Here the CDR3 reads CSARLSGDTEAFF. The CDR3 bases are TGCAGTGCTAGGTTGTCAGGGGACACTGAAGCTTTCTTT.

In its sample, this clonotype was seen many times. The V gene is TRBV4-1, the J gene TRBJ1-5; D gene ambiguous. Trimming pared 3 bases from V and 7 bases from J, leaving 13 bases between. The length of the CDR3 is 14 residues. CDR1 and CDR2 from the germline V gene are MGHRA and YSYEKL. In DNA form, the CDR3 reads TGCGCCAGCAGCCAGGGGAAAGAGGGACAGCCCCAGCATTTT. It translates to CASSQGKEGQPQHF.

This clonotype was counted ten times or more. This chain uses TRBV28 with TRBJ1-5, with no clear D. V dropped 7 bases and J dropped 0 bases, with 7 bases sitting between them. Germline values: CDR1 MDHEN, CDR2 SYDVKM. The CDR3 sequence is 13 residues long. CDR3 sequence (DNA): TGTGCCAGCAATCCGGATAGCAATCAGCCCCAGCATTTT. It translates to CASNPDSNQPQHF.

Note on this clonotype: An end of the junction does not agree with germline; a read error may underlie this. The chain is built from TRBV28 and TRBJ1-6; D is undetermined. The germline CDR1 and CDR2 sequences are MDHEN and SYDVKM. The CDR3 length is 19 residues. The CDR3 DNA reads as TGTGCCAGCAGTTCAACGTCGTCACGGGAGATATCCTGTAATTCACCCCTCCACTTT. It codes for CASSSTSSREISCNSPLHF.

V is TRBV12-3 or TRBV12-4 and J is TRBJ2-2; maybe TRBD2 (6 bases). The CDR3 is made up of 13 amino acids. V lost 10 bases, J lost 4 bases, and 13 bases lay in between. The CDR3 here is CATAGRSTGELFF. CDR3 nucleotides: TGTGCCACGGCAGGGAGGAGCACCGGGGAGCTGTTTTTT.

This clonotype appeared many times. V and J are TRBV29-1 and TRBJ1-2; D remains unclear. The CDR3 has 13 residues. Germline V gene data show CDR1 as SQVTM and CDR2 as ANQGSEA. With 2 bases removed from V and 8 bases from J, the gap between germline ends came to 15 bases. The CDR3: CSVELPGRSGYTF. The CDR3 DNA sequence: TGCAGCGTTGAACTGCCGGGAAGGTCCGGCTACACCTTC. The full variable domain, its missing parts supplied by reference TRBV29-1 and TRBJ1-2, is SAVISQKPSRDICQRGTSLTIQCQVDSQVTMMFWYRQQPGQSLTLIATANQGSEATYESGFVIDKFPISRPNLTFSTLTVSNMSPEDSSIYLCSVELPGRSGYTFGSGTRLTVV.

This clonotype was observed at least ten times. The V and J genes are TRBV9 and TRBJ2-7; 7 nucleotides line up with TRBD2. Germline V lookup: CDR1 SGDLS, CDR2 YYNGEE. Trimming took 0 bases from V and 2 from J; bases not matched to a gene: 2. The CDR3 length is 14 residues. Written as DNA, the CDR3 is TGTGCCAGCAGCGTAGCGGGGGGAACCTACGAGCAGTACTTC. Protein product: CASSVAGGTYEQYF. Supplemented by reference TRBV9 and TRBJ2-7, the full variable domain reads DSGVTQTPKHLITATGQRVTLRCSPRSGDLSVYWYQQSLDQGLQFLIQYYNGEERAKGNILERFSAQQFPDLHSELNLSSLELGDSALYFCASSVAGGTYEQYFGPGTRLTVT.

This clonotype was seen at least ten times. The CDR3: CASRTLDRASVSGELFF. The CDR3 DNA is TGTGCCAGTAGAACCCTGGACAGGGCGTCTGTTTCCGGGGAGCTGTTTTTT. The V and J genes are TRBV19 and TRBJ2-2; 8 bases align to TRBD1. V gave up 6 bases and J gave up 6 bases; unmatched junction bases: 15. The CDR3 totals 17 residues. Per germline, CDR1 LNHDA and CDR2 SQIVND (reference sequence).

The chain uses TRBV19 and TRBJ2-7; D is perhaps TRBD2 (5 bases). This CDR3 contains 14 residues. The ends were cut back, 5 bases at V and 3 bases at J, with 14 bases in the middle. Germline CDR1 is LNHDA and CDR2 is SQIVND (reference sequence). The CDR3 DNA sequence: TGTGCCAGTAGTTCCACCGTGACTATCTACGAGCAGTACTTC. It encodes CASSSTVTIYEQYF.

In the case of this clonotype: At one end the junction does not follow the germline gene, possibly because of a read error. The chain employs TRBV7-9 and TRBJ2-7, with 8 bases fitting TRBD1. CDR3 length: 15 residues. Germline lookup yields CDR1 SEHNR and CDR2 FQNEAQ (reference sequence). The CDR3 DNA reads TGTGCCACCAGCAGAGTTACAGGGGGATTCCACGAGCAGTACTTC. This gives the protein CATSRVTGGFHEQYF.

This rearrangement joins TRBV24-1 to TRBJ2-1; TRBD1 is a possible D gene (5 bases). This CDR3 is 16 amino acids long. V lost 4 bases, J lost 6 bases, and 18 bases lay in between. Germline V gene lookup returns CDR1 KGHDR and CDR2 SFDVKD. The CDR3 spells CATSDPNMGLINEQFF. CDR3 nucleotide sequence: TGTGCCACCAGTGACCCGAACATGGGGCTAATCAATGAGCAGTTCTTC.

This clonotype was observed many times. This rearrangement joins TRBV18 to TRBJ1-1; a possible D gene is TRBD1 (5 bases). This CDR3 is built from 12 residues. Germline V gives CDR1 KGHSH, CDR2 LQKENI. Trimming removed 6 bases from V and 8 bases from J, with 13 bases in between. The CDR3 here is CASSPGQSEAFF. In DNA form, the CDR3 reads TGTGCCAGCTCGCCTGGACAATCCGAAGCTTTCTTT.

V gene TRBV19 combines with J gene TRBJ2-2; TRBD2 matches at 12 bases. In germline, CDR1 is LNHDA, CDR2 SQIVND (reference sequence). V lost 7 bases, J lost 5 bases, and 14 bases stayed unmatched. This CDR3 spans 18 amino acids. CDR3 residues: CASIPSGTSGRRTGELFF. Here the CDR3 DNA reads TGTGCCAGTATTCCCTCCGGTACTAGCGGGAGGAGGACCGGGGAGCTGTTTTTT.

This sequence joins TRBV5-1 and TRBJ2-1, with TRBD2 matching 14 bases. Germline V gene lookup returns CDR1 SGHRS and CDR2 YFSETQ. V dropped 3 bases and J dropped 2; count of bases not matched to a gene: 7. The CDR3 runs to 18 residues. The CDR3 here is CASSSSGTSGGTYNEQFF. Written as DNA, the CDR3 is TGCGCCAGCAGCTCCTCCGGGACTAGCGGGGGCACCTACAATGAGCAGTTCTTC.

This clonotype was counted at least ten times. This rearrangement joins TRBV12-3 or TRBV12-4 to TRBJ1-1, with D uncertain. The CDR3 extends over 13 amino acids. The V and J ends lost 3 bases and 1 base respectively, with 6 bases between them. The CDR3 nucleotides are TGTGCCAGCAGTTTGGGTCAGAACACTGAAGCTTTCTTT. Protein product: CASSLGQNTEAFF.

This clonotype was detected ten times or more. The gene calls are TRBV20-1 and TRBJ1-1; TRBD1 agrees at 7 bases. The trim removed 2 bases at V and 4 bases at J, leaving 4 bases unmatched. The CDR3 loop spans 13 amino acids. Germline V CDR1 and CDR2: DFQATT, SNEGSKA (reference sequence). The CDR3 protein is CSARLAGGTEAFF. CDR3 nucleotide sequence: TGCAGTGCTAGACTTGCAGGGGGCACTGAAGCTTTCTTT.

This clonotype has a single count. The chain employs TRBV5-1 and TRBJ2-2; TRBD1 agrees at 10 bases. The germline V gene encodes CDR1 SGHRS and CDR2 YFSETQ. This CDR3 has 14 residues. V shed 4 bases, J shed 5 bases, and the junction held 2 bases outside the gene matches. CDR3 loop: CASSTGQGTGELFF. In DNA, the CDR3 is TGCGCCAGCAGCACGGGACAGGGGACCGGGGAGCTGTTTTTT.

This clonotype was seen at least ten times. The rearrangement links TRBV18 to TRBJ2-7; 8 bases match TRBD1. Trimming removed 1 base from V and 2 bases from J; junction bases left unmatched: 10. Germline V gives CDR1 KGHSH, CDR2 LQKENI. This CDR3 is 17 amino acids long. CDR3 coding DNA: TGTGCCAGCTCACCACTCAATCCGGGACAGGCTGCCTACGAGCAGTACTTC. It translates to CASSPLNPGQAAYEQYF. Based on the CDR3 plus reference TRBV18 and TRBJ2-7, the full variable domain is NAGVMQNPRHLVRRRGQEARLRCSPMKGHSHVYWYRQLPEEGLKFMVYLQKENIIDESGMPKERFSAEFPKEGPSILRIQQVVRGDSAAYFCASSPLNPGQAAYEQYFGPGTRLTVT.

This clonotype was observed many times. This chain joins TRBV2 and TRBJ1-6; TRBD1 agrees at 12 bases. This CDR3 comprises 15 residues. The germline V gene has CDR1 SNHLY and CDR2 FYNNEI. The ends lost 6 bases at V and 7 bases at J; junction bases unmatched: 4. CDR3 bases: TGTGCCAGCAGGGCGGGACAGGGGGCCAATTCACCCCTCCACTTT. Translating gives CASRAGQGANSPLHF. Together with reference TRBV2 and TRBJ1-6, the CDR3 gives the full variable domain: EPEVTQTPSHQVTQMGQEVILRCVPISNHLYFYWYRQILGQKVEFLVSFYNNEISEKSEIFDDQFSVERPDGSNFTLKIRSTKLEDSAMYFCASRAGQGANSPLHFGNGTRLTVT.

This clonotype was recorded many times. The V gene is TRBV12-3 or TRBV12-4, the J gene TRBJ1-2; D unclear. The CDR3 has 15 amino acids. The V end was cut by 3 bases, the J end by 0 bases, with 11 bases between. The CDR3 sequence is CASSFIQDPNYGYTF. CDR3 in DNA: TGTGCCAGCAGTTTCATTCAGGACCCTAACTATGGCTACACCTTC.